The source of this T cell receptor beta chain is a study of T-cell memory formation after mild COVID-19. The germline V gene encodes CDR1 SGHDT and CDR2 YYEEEE. V shed 4 bases and J shed 0 bases, with 23 bases lying between them. CDR3 length equals 18 residues. Study results and caveats: A subset of responding clones appeared in pre-infection memory, suggesting cross-reactive memory joined. Those CD4+ clones that contracted were mainly in CM and EM (CD8+ ones in EMRA).

The sample holds many counts of this clonotype. Its matching antigen is unknown. MiXCR, run by TCRdb on the 5' RACE reads, gives a single entry per CDR3 protein. Among fewer than 250,000 distinct CDR3 sequences, 15% were seen once, and the ten largest hold 2.1%. The chain joins TRBV5-6 to TRBJ2-7, with unresolved D. The source is an adult woman who had mild COVID-19 (a few samples of this study predate the infection). Cell type and time point are not known. What was sequenced was PBMCs or a T cell subset sorted from them (not recorded which). The CDR3 DNA follows: TGTGCCAGCAGCAACCGATATCCAGCGCGTCTGAGCTCCTACGAGCAGTACTTC. Its protein product is CASSNRYPARLSSYEQYF.